Given below is one TCR beta chain in context. The repertoire was sequenced with immunoSEQ multiplex PCR; TCRdb's copy has only in-frame clones and lacks some. The sample lists about 110,000 clones, almost 85% seen once, with about 7% in the top ten. The data were taken from a study of control samples from healthy donors and cancer patients. V shed 5 bases and J shed 6 bases, with 19 bases lying between them. Germline V gene sequence: CDR1 KGHSH, CDR2 LQKENI. The CDR3 covers 15 residues. This chain links TRBV18 with TRBJ2-5; weak D call: TRBD2 (7 bases). Sequencing was carried out using blood. This receptor was taken from a man aged 18 to 29 in good health. Written as DNA, the CDR3 is TGTGCCAGCTCAAATACGGGGGGCCGAAAACAGACCCAGTACTTC. Translating it yields CASSNTGGRKQTQYF.